The entry below gives a single TCR beta chain sequence along with its context. The sample is drawn from a study of blood T cell repertoires in COVID-19. Background on the study: Collection of acute and convalescent COVID-19 samples took place in the United States, Italy and Spain.

In assigning cohorts, the study relied on participant-reported clinical history. Original methodology: The assay estimated nucleated cells by amplifying reference gene primers. Sequencing used immunoSEQ multiplex PCR; TCRdb keeps in-frame clones, though not all of them. From that table come the V and J calls and clone size; the DNA was used to work out D and trimming. The sample yields some 300,000 clones, approximately 90% seen once. The V end was cut by 4 bases, the J end by 0 bases, with 6 bases between. The CDR3 is made up of 13 amino acids. The receptor was isolated from a woman aged 25 to 45 who had been exposed to COVID-19. The material sequenced was PBMCs or T cells enriched from blood (not recorded which). The V and J genes are TRBV12-3 or TRBV12-4 and TRBJ1-2; no clear D gene. The CDR3 region is CASSSPANYGYTF. CDR3 sequence (DNA): TGTGCCAGCAGTTCCCCCGCTAACTATGGCTACACCTTC.